This T cell receptor beta chain appears in the sequencing data of a study of PD-L1 blockade in urothelial cancer. Notes on the study in general: Below-median pretreatment blood TCR clonality was associated with improved progression-free and overall survival.

The time point is: pretreatment peripheral blood. The ends lost 3 bases at V and 5 bases at J; junction bases unmatched: 5. The V gene's germline CDR1 is SGHNT and CDR2 YYREEE (reference sequence). This CDR3 comprises 14 residues. Synthetic TCR analog templates were spiked into each PCR. Sequencing was performed with immunoSEQ multiplex PCR; in TCRdb, only in-frame clones are kept and a portion is missing. The sample consists of around 57,000 clones, over 75% of them appearing once. The table lists this clone with a few counts. Its antigen is as yet unknown. The source of this sequence is a man aged 65 to 79 with urothelial cancer. The sample in question was PBMCs, obtained around atezolizumab (anti-PD-L1) treatment. The V and J genes are TRBV5-4 and TRBJ2-5, with 9 bases identical to TRBD1. The CDR3 nucleotides read TGTGCCAGCAGCTCCCCGACAGGGGGGGAGACCCAGTACTTC. It encodes CASSSPTGGETQYF.